The entry below gives a single TCR beta chain sequence along with its context. Its antigen remains unknown. This sample was taken from a study of breast tumors, draining lymph nodes, adjacent tissues. General study findings and limits: Luminal-like breast cancer showed significantly greater tumor-nontumor repertoire similarity than basal-like breast cancer did. Tumors had less TCR diversity than lymph nodes, more than nontumor tissue.

Via MiXCR, TCRdb re-called the multiplex PCR reads, giving one row per CDR3 protein. Of about 100,000 distinct CDR3 sequences in the sample, 21% were seen once. V was cut by 2 bases and J by 5 bases, with 9 bases left in between. CDR3 length: 14 residues. Per germline, CDR1 SGHAT and CDR2 FQNNGV. Breast cancer patients provided tissue from their axillary draining lymph nodes. Sequenced input: axillary lymph node tissue. The clonotype comes from a female donor with breast cancer. Some clones in this sample may be carry-over from other donors' samples. The chain employs TRBV11-2 and TRBJ2-2; perhaps TRBD2 as D (5 bases). The CDR3 coding sequence is TGTGCCAGCAGCTTAATAGGGAGTACCGGGGAGCTGTTTTTT. Encoded protein: CASSLIGSTGELFF.